This entry lists 13 T cell receptor beta chains sequenced from one sample in a study of cytomegalovirus exposure and HLA in healthy donors. The PCR ran on 60 Vbeta and 13 Jbeta primers. Generated by immunoSEQ multiplex PCR, the TCRdb table keeps only in-frame clones and is missing some. The sample comprises 150,000 to 200,000 clones, roughly 74% of which are singletons, and 7.7% rests with the top ten. The source material was PBMCs. Receptor source: a woman in her forties in good health and CMV-seropositive.

This chain joins TRBV7-3 and TRBJ2-3, with D uncertain. The CDR3 extends over 16 amino acids. The ends were cut back, 5 bases at V and 1 base at J, with 16 bases in the middle. Germline CDR1 and CDR2: SGHTA and FQGTGA. In DNA form, the CDR3 reads TGTGCCAGCAGCCCTACCCCAACCTTCGGCACAGATACGCAGTATTTT. This translates into CASSPTPTFGTDTQYF.

In this sample, this clone turned up once. The V and J genes are TRBV13 and TRBJ2-7; TRBD1 aligns across 8 bases. J gave up 1 base and V 8 bases, and 4 bases lay outside the gene matches. This CDR3 region has 13 residues. CDR1 and CDR2 (germline): PRHDT, FYEKMQ (reference sequence). CDR3 bases: TGTGCCAGCTCCACAGGGGGGTCCTACGAGCAGTACTTC. It yields the protein CASSTGGSYEQYF.

V usage is TRBV28 and J usage is TRBJ2-7; D is unresolved. This CDR3 is built from 16 residues. V was shortened by 1 base and J by 3 bases, with 16 bases between the two germline ends. The V gene's germline CDR1 is MDHEN and CDR2 SYDVKM. The CDR3 DNA sequence: TGTGCCAGCAGTTTATCTCATGATTGGTCCGGCTACGAGCAGTACTTC. It translates to CASSLSHDWSGYEQYF. The whole variable domain, remainder taken from reference TRBV28 and TRBJ2-7, is DVKVTQSSRYLVKRTGEKVFLECVQDMDHENMFWYRQDPGLGLRLIYFSYDVKMKEKGDIPEGYSVSREKKERFSLILESASTNQTSMYLCASSLSHDWSGYEQYFGPGTRLTVT.

The chain links TRBV6-5 to TRBJ2-5; 10 nucleotides match TRBD2. This CDR3 spans 15 amino acids. Looked up from germline, CDR1 is MNHEY and CDR2 is SVGAGI. After removal of 2 bases from V and 5 bases from J, the junction contained 5 bases not matched to a gene. The CDR3 loop is CASSYRTSGLETQYF. The CDR3 DNA is TGTGCCAGCAGTTACCGGACTAGCGGTTTGGAGACCCAGTACTTC.

The chain is built from TRBV19 and TRBJ2-1; 9 positions agree with TRBD1. Unmatched junction bases numbered 4, after V lost 5 bases and J lost 2 bases. Germline lookup yields CDR1 LNHDA and CDR2 SQIVND (reference sequence). The CDR3 runs to 15 residues. CDR3 loop: CASSSHRGPYNEQFF. The CDR3 nucleotides are TGTGCCAGTAGTTCCCACAGGGGGCCCTACAATGAGCAGTTCTTC.

This clone was observed a single time. The CDR3 loop is CASSYMREGGYEQFF. The CDR3 bases are TGTGCCAGCAGTTACATGAGGGAGGGGGGCTATGAGCAGTTCTTC. The chain is built from TRBV6-6 and TRBJ2-1; possible D gene TRBD2, 7 bases. Germline-derived CDR1 and CDR2 are MNHNY and SVGAGI (reference sequence). V lost 2 bases and J lost 8, with 16 bases in between. CDR3 length: 15 residues.

A remark on this clone: In the same sample, other DNA sequences code for this CDR3. This chain joins TRBV29-1 and TRBJ2-7; 13 positions agree with TRBD2. V dropped 6 bases and J dropped 4; count of bases not matched to a gene: 3. The CDR3 extends over 13 amino acids. Germline V gives CDR1 SQVTM, CDR2 ANQGSEA. CDR3 bases: TGCAGCGTCCGGACTAGCGGGAGTTACGAGCAGTACTTC. Translating it yields CSVRTSGSYEQYF.

The rearrangement uses TRBV5-4 and TRBJ2-1, with 10 nucleotides matching TRBD1. Trimming removed 3 bases from V and 6 bases from J; junction bases left unmatched: 6. From germline, CDR1 is SGHNT and CDR2 YYREEE (reference sequence). This CDR3 comprises 15 residues. DNA of the CDR3: TGTGCCAGCAGCTCGGCGGGACAGGGGTCCAATGAGCAGTTCTTC. It translates to CASSSAGQGSNEQFF.

J is TRBJ2-3 and V is TRBV19; the D is unclear. The CDR3 has 12 residues. V shed 4 bases and J shed 5 bases, with 7 bases lying between them. Germline CDR1 LNHDA, CDR2 SQIVND (reference sequence). The CDR3 nucleotides read TGTGCCAGTAGTACCCAGCGAGATACGCAGTATTTT. It translates to CASSTQRDTQYF.

The genes are TRBV29-1 and TRBJ2-7; TRBD1 aligns across 8 bases. CDR3 length: 13 residues. The ends lost 5 bases at V and 5 bases at J; junction bases unmatched: 8. Germline V CDR1 and CDR2: SQVTM, ANQGSEA. CDR3 sequence: CSVRQRTGNEQYF. The DNA of the CDR3 is TGCAGCGTTAGACAACGGACAGGGAACGAGCAGTACTTC.

This chain connects TRBV29-1 to TRBJ2-7, with 10 bases matching TRBD2. The CDR3 length is 14 residues. V shed 6 bases and J 2 bases; nucleotides not matched to a gene: 7. The germline CDR1 and CDR2 sequences are SQVTM and ANQGSEA. CDR3 nucleotides: TGCAGCGTCGGTCCTACTAGCGGGACCTACGAGCAGTACTTC. It translates to CSVGPTSGTYEQYF.

V gene TRBV5-1 combines with J gene TRBJ2-4; D possibly corresponds to TRBD2 (5 bases). The germline V gene has CDR1 SGHRS and CDR2 YFSETQ. Trimming stripped 0 bases from V and 6 bases from J, with 13 bases between. The CDR3 is 15 amino acids. The CDR3 nucleotides read TGCGCCAGCAGCTTGGTGGCGGACTCGGGAAACATTCAGTACTTC. It translates to CASSLVADSGNIQYF.

The genes are TRBV2 and TRBJ1-4, with D perhaps matching TRBD1 (5 bases). This CDR3 contains 14 residues. Germline-derived CDR1 and CDR2 are SNHLY and FYNNEI. Trimming took off 6 bases at V and 10 bases at J, with 18 bases between the two ends. The chain's CDR3 is CASSPGGESGKLFF. Written as DNA, the CDR3 is TGTGCCAGCAGCCCGGGAGGGGAGTCTGGAAAACTGTTTTTT.